This T cell receptor beta chain was profiled in a study of T cells in Graves' hyperthyroidism and ophthalmopathy. The CDR3 is 14 residues long. Trimming stripped 2 bases from V and 8 bases from J, with 12 bases between. Germline V gene lookup returns CDR1 SGHVS and CDR2 FNYEAQ. This clonotype was seen only a few times. Its antigen is currently unknown. Study-level points and caveats: The majority of expanded thyroid clonotypes above 0.001 also appeared in blood. The model predicted ophthalmopathy a median approximately 6 months before onset.

Amplified regions were TCR beta CDR3 sequences from RNA transcripts. HTBI primers drove first-round RT-PCR of the TCR CDR3. TCRdb processed the multiplex PCR reads anew with MiXCR; each CDR3 protein has one entry. The profile covers 300,000 to 350,000 distinct CDR3 sequences, with about 15% appearing a single time and around 34% taken by the ten largest. The receptor was derived from a young man with Graves' hyperthyroidism. Sequenced material: blood. The V call is TRBV7-6, the J call TRBJ1-4; no clear D gene. CDR3 protein: CASSLTGQGEKLFF. CDR3 sequence (DNA): TGTGCCAGCAGCTTAACCGGCCAAGGCGAAAAACTGTTTTTT.